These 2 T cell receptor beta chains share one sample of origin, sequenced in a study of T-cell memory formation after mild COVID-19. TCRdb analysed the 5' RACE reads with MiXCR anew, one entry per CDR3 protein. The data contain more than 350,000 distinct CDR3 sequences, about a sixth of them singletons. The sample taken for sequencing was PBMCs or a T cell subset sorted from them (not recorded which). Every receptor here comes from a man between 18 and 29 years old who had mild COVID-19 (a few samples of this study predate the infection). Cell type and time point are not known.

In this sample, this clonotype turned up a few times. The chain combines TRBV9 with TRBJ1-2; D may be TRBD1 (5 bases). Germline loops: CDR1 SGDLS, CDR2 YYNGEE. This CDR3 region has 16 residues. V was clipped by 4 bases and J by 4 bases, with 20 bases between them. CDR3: CASSSRGEGIIYGYTF. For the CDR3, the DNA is TGTGCCAGCAGCTCAAGGGGAGAAGGGATCATCTATGGCTACACCTTC.

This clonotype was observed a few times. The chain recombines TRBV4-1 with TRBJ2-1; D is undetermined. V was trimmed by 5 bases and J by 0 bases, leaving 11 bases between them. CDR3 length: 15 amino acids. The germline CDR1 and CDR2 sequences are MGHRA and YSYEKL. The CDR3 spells CASSVRPSSYNEQFF. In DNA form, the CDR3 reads TGCGCCAGCAGCGTTCGTCCAAGCTCCTACAATGAGCAGTTCTTC.